Below are 29 T cell receptor beta chains sequenced from a single sample in a study of OX40 agonist ivuxolimab in advanced cancers. The library was prepared using the immunoSEQ multiplex PCR assay. Held by TCRdb, this immuneACCESS table contains in-frame sequences only and omits some clones. Under half of the omission traces to an unresolved V gene where checked; the cause of the rest is unknown. Present in this sample are 50,000 or so clones, 85% of which were seen just once. About 20% of the sample lies in the top ten. The specimen was CD4+ or CD8+ T cells sorted from blood, collected in a trial of the OX40 agonist ivuxolimab. The receptors derive from an adult with an advanced solid tumor such as melanoma, head and neck, liver or kidney cancer.

This clone was observed a handful of times. At the DNA level, this CDR3 is encoded by other sequences in the same sample as well. This chain joins TRBV7-2 and TRBJ2-2; D call uncertain. V was trimmed by 1 base and J by 2 bases, leaving 5 bases between them. The CDR3 loop spans 14 amino acids. The germline V gene has CDR1 SGHTA and CDR2 FQGNSA. The CDR3 DNA is TGTGCCAGCAGCTTAGTCTTAAACACCGGGGAGCTGTTTTTT. Translating gives CASSLVLNTGELFF.

The chain uses TRBV9 and TRBJ2-7; perhaps TRBD1 as D (5 bases). Germline-derived CDR1 and CDR2 are SGDLS and YYNGEE. This CDR3 spans 14 amino acids. V lost 4 bases, J lost 4 bases, and 15 bases lay in between. CDR3 coding DNA: TGTGCCAGCAGCCCTTCAGGCAGGGCGTACGAGCAGTACTTC. Protein product: CASSPSGRAYEQYF.

Here the CDR3 reads CASSLRGVAHEQYF. The CDR3 coding sequence is TGTGCCAGCAGTTTACGGGGGGTCGCACACGAGCAGTACTTC. This rearrangement joins TRBV27 to TRBJ2-7, with TRBD2 matching over 7 bases. Germline CDR1 and CDR2: MNHEY and SMNVEV (reference sequence). After removal of 2 bases from V and 5 bases from J, the junction contained 6 bases not matched to a gene. This CDR3 is 14 amino acids long.

This clone was detected once. V and J are TRBV6-5 and TRBJ1-1; weak D call: TRBD1 (5 bases). The germline V gene has CDR1 MNHEY and CDR2 SVGAGI. The germline V and J ends were trimmed by 6 bases and 6 bases, with 8 bases remaining between them. This CDR3 has 11 residues. The CDR3 DNA reads as TGTGCCAGCAGCCAGGGTGCTGAAGCTTTCTTT. The encoded protein is CASSQGAEAFF.

This clone was observed a handful of times. This specimen includes other DNA sequences encoding the same CDR3. The gene calls are TRBV7-3 and TRBJ1-1, with D possibly being TRBD1 (6 bases). The CDR3 covers 13 residues. CDR1 is SGHTA and CDR2 is FQGTGA in the germline V gene. V was trimmed by 4 bases and J by 1 base, leaving 7 bases between them. In nucleotides, the CDR3 is TGTGCCAGCAGCTCGGACAGGAACACTGAAGCTTTCTTT. Its protein product is CASSSDRNTEAFF.

The chain uses TRBV28 and TRBJ1-5, with D hard to call. CDR1 and CDR2 (germline): MDHEN, SYDVKM. Trimming stripped 2 bases from V and 6 bases from J, with 20 bases between. This CDR3 is 17 amino acids long. The CDR3 DNA sequence: TGTGCCAGCAGTTTACTTCTTGGGCAACCCGGTCTTCAGCCCCAGCATTTT. Translating it yields CASSLLLGQPGLQPQHF.

This clone occurred once. The V and J genes are TRBV6-6 and TRBJ2-7; TRBD1 matches at 8 bases. The CDR3 sequence is 12 residues long. V shed 11 bases, J shed 2 bases, and the junction held 5 bases outside the gene matches. The V gene's germline CDR1 is MNHNY and CDR2 SVGAGI (reference sequence). Here the CDR3 DNA reads TGTGCCGGGATACAGGGGGCCTACGAGCAGTACGTC. Translated, it gives CAGIQGAYEQYV.

The rearrangement joins TRBV6-6 to TRBJ1-5, with D possibly being TRBD1 (6 bases). Germline loops: CDR1 MNHNY, CDR2 SVGAGI (reference sequence). Trimming left V 2 bases short and J 4 bases short, with 12 bases between. The CDR3 spans 15 residues. CDR3 DNA: TGTGCCAGCAGTTACCTTGGGACATTTAATCAGCCCCAGCATTTT. It codes for CASSYLGTFNQPQHF.

The chain has TRBV7-9 and TRBJ1-6, with D tentatively TRBD1 (5 bases). Germline assignment: CDR1 SEHNR and CDR2 FQNEAQ (reference sequence). V gave up 5 bases and J gave up 5 bases, with 13 bases separating them. This CDR3 is built from 15 residues. The CDR3 nucleotides are TGTGCCAGCAGCCCGACAGTGACGAATAATTCACCCCTCCACTTT. Amino acids: CASSPTVTNNSPLHF. Together with reference TRBV7-9 and TRBJ1-6, the CDR3 gives the full variable domain: DTGVSQNPRHKITKRGQNVTFRCDPISEHNRLYWYRQTLGQGPEFLTYFQNEAQLEKSRLLSDRFSAERPKGSFSTLEIQRTEQGDSAMYLCASSPTVTNNSPLHFGNGTRLTVT.

This chain links TRBV29-1 with TRBJ1-2; 7 bases are shared with TRBD1. This CDR3 is 15 amino acids long. The V gene's germline CDR1 is SQVTM and CDR2 ANQGSEA. V gave up 7 bases and J gave up 6 bases; unmatched junction bases: 17. CDR3 sequence (DNA): TGCAGCGCTATGAGGGGCCTAGACAGGGCCCATGGCTACACCTTC. Its protein product is CSAMRGLDRAHGYTF.

The chain employs TRBV14 and TRBJ1-2; 8 nucleotides match TRBD1. The V gene end was trimmed by 4 bases and the J gene end by 4 bases; junction bases not matched to a gene: 8. This CDR3 region has 15 residues. Germline CDR1 is SGHDN and CDR2 is FVKESK. The CDR3 DNA follows: TGTGCCAGCAGCCTTGACAGGGGCTTAGGCTATGGCTACACCTTC. It is translated as CASSLDRGLGYGYTF.

This sequence joins TRBV28 and TRBJ2-3; perhaps TRBD2 as D (6 bases). V lost 6 bases, J lost 6 bases, and 13 bases lay in between. CDR3 length: 13 amino acids. Germline values: CDR1 MDHEN, CDR2 SYDVKM. CDR3 in DNA: TGTGCCAGCAGGGGGAGAGGAGGGGATACGCAGTATTTT. Amino acid sequence: CASRGRGGDTQYF.

This clone was counted a few times. The chain uses TRBV11-2 and TRBJ2-3, with D perhaps given as TRBD1 or TRBD2 (6 bases each). Between the trimmed V and J ends, which lost 0 bases and 3 bases, there was a span of 13 bases. This CDR3 region has 16 residues. CDR1 and CDR2 from the germline V gene are SGHAT and FQNNGV. The CDR3 region has the DNA TGTGCCAGCAGCTTAGATCTGGGGGCGGGAACAGATACGCAGTATTTT. Translating it yields CASSLDLGAGTDTQYF. The variable domain in full, completed from reference TRBV11-2 and TRBJ2-3, reads EAGVAQSPRYKIIEKRQSVAFWCNPISGHATLYWYQQILGQGPKLLIQFQNNGVVDDSQLPKDRFSAERLKGVDSTLKIQPAKLEDSAVYLCASSLDLGAGTDTQYFGPGTRLTVL.

This chain links TRBV5-1 with TRBJ2-5, with 10 bases matching TRBD2. Trimming removed 4 bases from V and 0 bases from J; junction bases left unmatched: 3. Germline values: CDR1 SGHRS, CDR2 YFSETQ. This CDR3 has 15 amino acids. CDR3 coding DNA: TGCGCCAGCAGCCTAGCGGGGGCCAACCAAGAGACCCAGTACTTC. Translation: CASSLAGANQETQYF.

For the CDR3, the DNA is TGTGCCAGCAGCTTAGGCTCCTGGCAGGGCAGGAATTCACCCCTCCACTTT. Amino acid sequence: CASSLGSWQGRNSPLHF. The chain carries TRBV13 and TRBJ1-6; perhaps TRBD1 as D (5 bases). CDR1 PRHDT and CDR2 FYEKMQ come from the germline V gene (reference sequence). The CDR3 has 17 amino acids. V lost 0 bases and J lost 7, with 16 bases in between.

The chain joins TRBV7-9 to TRBJ1-6; D not certain. Trimming stripped 7 bases from V and 7 bases from J, with 14 bases between. This CDR3 spans 14 amino acids. Germline values: CDR1 SEHNR, CDR2 FQNEAQ (reference sequence). The CDR3 sequence is CASTSSSGNSPLHF. The CDR3 DNA reads as TGTGCCAGCACCAGTAGTAGTGGGAATTCACCCCTCCACTTT.

This clone was detected once. The chain combines TRBV7-2 with TRBJ1-2, with D perhaps TRBD1 (5 bases). V lost 4 bases and J 0 bases, leaving 15 bases between the germline ends. Per germline, CDR1 SGHTA and CDR2 FQGNSA. This CDR3 comprises 16 residues. The CDR3 nucleotides are TGTGCCAGCAGCTCACCTACGGGGGTAGCTAACTATGGCTACACCTTC. Residues: CASSSPTGVANYGYTF.

The chain joins TRBV7-8 to TRBJ1-1; D unclear. CDR1 and CDR2 from the germline V gene are SGHVS and FQNEAQ. The V end lost 5 bases, the J end lost 2 bases, and 9 bases lay between the germline ends. The CDR3 covers 13 residues. The CDR3 here is CASSPGPNTEAFF. As DNA, the CDR3 is TGTGCCAGCAGCCCTGGGCCAAACACTGAAGCTTTCTTT.

This clone was seen only once. The chain couples TRBV28 to TRBJ2-1, with D perhaps matching TRBD1 (6 bases). Trimming cost V 2 bases and J 8 bases, with 28 bases left between them. The CDR3 sequence is 19 residues long. Germline assignment: CDR1 MDHEN and CDR2 SYDVKM. The CDR3 DNA is TGTGCCAGCAGTTTAAAGACAGGCTTACCCTCCAGGTTTACAGATGAGCAGTTCTTC. Translation gives CASSLKTGLPSRFTDEQFF.

The chain carries TRBV7-2 and TRBJ1-3; D is perhaps TRBD1 (6 bases). The germline V gene encodes CDR1 SGHTA and CDR2 FQGNSA. This CDR3 is 15 amino acids long. Trimming took 4 bases from V and 3 from J, leaving 13 bases between them. Here the CDR3 reads CASSSHPGDGNTIYF. The CDR3 DNA is TGTGCCAGCAGCTCGCACCCAGGGGATGGAAACACCATATATTTT.

The chain is built from TRBV5-4 and TRBJ2-4; possible D gene TRBD1, 5 bases. V shed 0 bases and J shed 0 bases, with 10 bases lying between them. The germline gives CDR1 SGHNT, CDR2 YYREEE (reference sequence). The CDR3 totals 16 residues. The CDR3 sequence: CASSLVGREAKNIQYF. CDR3 in DNA: TGTGCCAGCAGCTTGGTCGGCAGGGAAGCCAAAAACATTCAGTACTTC.

This rearrangement joins TRBV19 to TRBJ1-2; D is unresolved. Per the germline V gene, CDR1 is LNHDA and CDR2 is SQIVND (reference sequence). CDR3 length: 14 residues. The ends were cut back, 5 bases at V and 0 bases at J, with 10 bases in the middle. This CDR3 reads CASSFGLANYGYTF. CDR3 DNA sequence: TGTGCCAGTAGTTTCGGGTTAGCTAACTATGGCTACACCTTC.

V is TRBV4-3 and J is TRBJ1-4; TRBD1 aligns across 10 bases. The CDR3 runs 16 residues. Losses at the gene ends were 2 bases for V and 7 bases for J; bases not matched to a gene: 7. Germline-derived CDR1 and CDR2 are LGHNA and YSLEER. The CDR3, as DNA: TGCGCCAGCAGCCAAAGATGGGGACAGGGGACTGAAAAACTGTTTTTT. This gives the protein CASSQRWGQGTEKLFF.

V is TRBV5-1 and J is TRBJ2-1, with 8 bases that match TRBD1. This CDR3 region has 14 residues. The V gene end was trimmed by 4 bases and the J gene end by 4 bases; junction bases not matched to a gene: 4. Per germline, CDR1 SGHRS and CDR2 YFSETQ. The CDR3, as DNA: TGCGCCAGCAGCCCGGGACAGGCATACAATGAGCAGTTCTTC. It is translated as CASSPGQAYNEQFF.

The chain carries TRBV4-2 and TRBJ2-3; 8 nucleotides agree with TRBD1. CDR1 and CDR2 from the germline V gene are LGHNA and YNFKEQ. The junction had 8 bases not matched to a gene; V was cut back by 4 bases and J by 2 bases. CDR3 length: 16 amino acids. CDR3 loop: CASSPGQGGLTDTQYF. The CDR3 DNA is TGTGCCAGCAGCCCTGGACAGGGAGGACTCACAGATACGCAGTATTTT.

A single count supports this clone. This sequence joins TRBV15 and TRBJ2-1; D gene unclear. The CDR3 totals 14 residues. V was pared by 1 base and J by 6 bases, with 10 bases between. Germline loops: CDR1 LNHNV, CDR2 YYDKDF (reference sequence). Here the CDR3 DNA reads TGTGCCACCAGCAGAGGCACCCGCACCAATGAGCAGTTCTTC. Protein: CATSRGTRTNEQFF.

This chain uses TRBV4-1 with TRBJ2-7, with D hard to call. Trimming removed 0 bases from V and 4 bases from J, with 10 bases in between. This CDR3 region has 14 residues. In germline, CDR1 is MGHRA, CDR2 YSYEKL. The DNA of the CDR3 is TGCGCCAGCAGCCAAGATACGGTTGGGTACGAGCAGTACGTC. Translating it yields CASSQDTVGYEQYV.

This rearrangement joins TRBV10-3 to TRBJ2-7; 7 nucleotides match TRBD1. With V trimmed by 2 bases and J by 3 bases, 7 bases remained unmatched. Per the germline V gene, CDR1 is ENHRY and CDR2 is SYGVKD. The length of the CDR3 is 15 residues. CDR3 region: CAISELGQGDYEQYF. CDR3 nucleotide sequence: TGTGCCATCAGTGAGCTGGGGCAGGGGGACTACGAGCAGTACTTC.

The sample holds a few counts of this clone. The J gene is TRBJ1-2, the V gene TRBV29-1; D not certain. The CDR3 consists of 11 residues. V dropped 3 bases and J dropped 8 bases, with 10 bases sitting between them. Germline V CDR1 and CDR2: SQVTM, ANQGSEA. The CDR3 DNA sequence: TGCAGCGTTGACGGTTTGGGAGGCTACACCTTC. This sequence encodes CSVDGLGGYTF.